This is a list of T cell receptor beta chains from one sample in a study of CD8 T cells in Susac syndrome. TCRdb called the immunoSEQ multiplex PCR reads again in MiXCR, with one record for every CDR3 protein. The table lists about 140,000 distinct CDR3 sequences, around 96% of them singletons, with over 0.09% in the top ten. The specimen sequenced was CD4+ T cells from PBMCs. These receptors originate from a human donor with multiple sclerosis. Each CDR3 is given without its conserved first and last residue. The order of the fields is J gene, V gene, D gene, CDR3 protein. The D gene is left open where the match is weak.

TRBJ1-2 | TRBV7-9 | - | ASSLDTDRELNYGYT
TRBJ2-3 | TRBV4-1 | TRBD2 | ASSQEGRTSGGGDTQY
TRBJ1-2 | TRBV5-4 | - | ASSLGGKGGYT
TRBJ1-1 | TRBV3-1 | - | ASSQGSEAF
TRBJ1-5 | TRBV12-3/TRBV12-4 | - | ASSPSLTGTQPQH
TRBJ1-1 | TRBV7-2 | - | AGISGTRAF
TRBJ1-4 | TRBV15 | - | ATSREGGSEKLF
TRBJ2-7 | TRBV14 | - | ASRRSGYEQY
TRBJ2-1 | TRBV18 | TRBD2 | ASSPPGLADHNEQF
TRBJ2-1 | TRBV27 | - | ASKGTSSYNEQF
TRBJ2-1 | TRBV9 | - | ASSVDPIGSSSYNEQF
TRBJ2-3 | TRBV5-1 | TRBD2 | ASSFGLAGTPADTQY
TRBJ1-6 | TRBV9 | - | ASSVGPRAGENSPLH
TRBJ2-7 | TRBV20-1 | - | SASGGGGPYEQY
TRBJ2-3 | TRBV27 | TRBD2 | ASSHPTTSGTDTQY
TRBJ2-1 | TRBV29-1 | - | SSDTGAYNEQF
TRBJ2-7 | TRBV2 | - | ASSADLPYEQY